The clone carrying this T cell receptor (beta chain) was seen ten or more times. Its antigen remains unknown. These data are taken from a study of Graves' ophthalmopathy and Graves' hyperthyroidism. Broader study findings: Detected in blood as well were most expanded thyroid clonotypes with frequency above 0.001.

Amplifying from RNA transcripts, the study obtained TCR beta CDR3 regions. RT-PCR in the first round used HTBI primers; a second-round multiplex PCR followed. TCRdb reprocessed the multiplex PCR reads with MiXCR, giving one entry per CDR3 protein. The table lists some 150,000 distinct CDR3 sequences, 39% of them singletons. Trimming pared 4 bases from V and 5 bases from J, leaving 17 bases between. Germline V gene sequence: CDR1 ENHRY, CDR2 SYGVKD. CDR3 length equals 15 residues. The receptor was derived from a man in his thirties or forties with Graves' ophthalmopathy. Input material: peripheral blood. The genes are TRBV10-3 and TRBJ1-2; D might be TRBD1 (6 bases). CDR3 amino acids: CAISAGAGEGYGYTF. The CDR3 DNA is TGTGCCATCAGTGCGGGGGCAGGAGAGGGGTATGGCTACACCTTC.